Each of the 20 T cell receptor beta chains below was sequenced from the same sample in a study of shared clonotypes between healthy human individuals. Sequencing was performed with immunoSEQ multiplex PCR; in TCRdb, only in-frame clones are kept and a portion is missing. In the table there are over a million clones, about 98% of which are singletons. Sequencing input: naive CD4+ T cells sorted from blood. This sample's subset: CD45RA+ positively selected. The source of these receptors is a man aged 25 to 40 in good health.

The chain has TRBV10-3 and TRBJ2-7; TRBD2 matches at 11 bases. The CDR3 totals 16 residues. V gave up 1 base and J gave up 2 bases; unmatched junction bases: 4. CDR1 and CDR2 (germline): ENHRY, SYGVKD. The DNA for the CDR3 is TGTGCCATCAGTGAGTTAGGACTAGCGGGCGCCTACGAGCAGTACTTC. It yields the protein CAISELGLAGAYEQYF.

The CDR3: CASSQELAGVTGELFF. Written as DNA, the CDR3 is TGTGCCAGCAGCCAAGAACTAGCGGGAGTTACCGGGGAGCTGTTTTTT. The rearrangement links TRBV14 to TRBJ2-2, with 11 bases lining up with TRBD2. Germline lookup yields CDR1 SGHDN and CDR2 FVKESK. Trimming cost V 0 bases and J 5 bases; bases outside gene matches: 2. This CDR3 spans 16 amino acids.

The rearrangement joins TRBV7-6 to TRBJ2-5, with D hard to call. Germline V gene lookup returns CDR1 SGHVS and CDR2 FNYEAQ. The CDR3 extends over 13 amino acids. Trimming removed 6 bases from V and 2 bases from J, with 10 bases in between. The CDR3 region is CASSRARQETQYF. The CDR3 DNA follows: TGTGCCAGCAGTCGGGCCCGACAAGAGACCCAGTACTTC.

The chain joins TRBV10-3 to TRBJ2-1; tentative D call: TRBD1 (6 bases). V gave up 6 bases and J gave up 10 bases, with 16 bases separating them. Germline CDR1 ENHRY, CDR2 SYGVKD. The CDR3 is made up of 13 amino acids. CDR3 protein: CAISVTGFGEQFF. DNA for the CDR3: TGTGCCATCAGCGTTACAGGGTTTGGAGAGCAGTTCTTC.

This clone was observed once. V is TRBV27 and J is TRBJ2-2; a possible D gene is TRBD2 (5 bases). The CDR3 spans 15 residues. Looked up from germline, CDR1 is MNHEY and CDR2 is SMNVEV (reference sequence). Trimming stripped 8 bases from V and 2 bases from J, with 15 bases between. CDR3 coding DNA: TGTGCCAGCCGATTGGGCAGGACTAACACCGGGGAGCTGTTTTTT. Its translation: CASRLGRTNTGELFF.

This chain links TRBV7-2 with TRBJ2-6; 8 nucleotides line up with TRBD2. J gave up 2 bases and V 1 base, and 7 bases lay outside the gene matches. The CDR3 totals 18 residues. Germline-derived CDR1 and CDR2 are SGHTA and FQGNSA. CDR3 sequence: CASSLGPGGLPGANVLTF. The CDR3 DNA is TGTGCCAGCAGCTTAGGTCCGGGAGGGTTACCTGGGGCCAACGTCCTGACTTTC.

The V call is TRBV5-1, the J call TRBJ2-2; D is unclear. Looked up from germline, CDR1 is SGHRS and CDR2 is YFSETQ. Trimming took 3 bases from V and 0 from J, leaving 9 bases between them. This CDR3 has 15 residues. CDR3 sequence (DNA): TGCGCCAGCAGCTCCAGACGGGCGAACACCGGGGAGCTGTTTTTT. Protein sequence: CASSSRRANTGELFF. The full variable domain, completed using reference TRBV5-1 and TRBJ2-2, is KAGVTQTPRYLIKTRGQQVTLSCSPISGHRSVSWYQQTPGQGLQFLFEYFSETQRNKGNFPGRFSGRQFSNSRSEMNVSTLELGDSALYLCASSSRRANTGELFFGEGSRLTVL.

This clone was detected only once. The J gene is TRBJ2-5, the V gene TRBV6-1; D might be TRBD2 (6 bases). V lost 0 bases, J lost 3 bases, and 8 bases lay in between. CDR1 and CDR2 from the germline V gene are MNHNS and SASEGT. CDR3 length: 14 amino acids. The CDR3 protein is CASSEAGGKETQYF. In nucleotides, the CDR3 is TGTGCCAGCAGTGAAGCGGGAGGAAAAGAGACCCAGTACTTC.

The rearrangement links TRBV2 to TRBJ2-7; 12 nucleotides agree with TRBD2. The CDR3 runs 19 residues. Trimming removed 5 bases from V and 2 bases from J; junction bases left unmatched: 16. Germline V gene lookup returns CDR1 SNHLY and CDR2 FYNNEI. CDR3 DNA: TGTGCCAGCAGTTCCCGACTAGCGGGAGCGAGTTCCATCACCTACGAGCAGTACTTC. Translating gives CASSSRLAGASSITYEQYF.

The rearrangement joins TRBV9 to TRBJ2-1; D remains unclear. V lost 1 base and J 0 bases, leaving 8 bases between the germline ends. CDR1 and CDR2 (germline): SGDLS, YYNGEE. This CDR3 has 15 residues. CDR3 loop: CASSVRTHSYNEQFF. CDR3 in DNA: TGTGCCAGCAGCGTAAGGACCCACTCCTACAATGAGCAGTTCTTC.

The CDR3 protein is CASRDQGTGELFF. CDR3 nucleotides: TGCGCCAGCCGGGACCAGGGCACCGGGGAGCTGTTTTTT. This chain links TRBV5-1 with TRBJ2-2, with D perhaps TRBD1 or TRBD2 (5 bases each). In germline, CDR1 is SGHRS, CDR2 YFSETQ. The length of the CDR3 is 13 residues. V was cut by 7 bases and J by 4 bases, with 11 bases left in between. Variable domain in full (rest from reference TRBV5-1 and TRBJ2-2): KAGVTQTPRYLIKTRGQQVTLSCSPISGHRSVSWYQQTPGQGLQFLFEYFSETQRNKGNFPGRFSGRQFSNSRSEMNVSTLELGDSALYLCASRDQGTGELFFGEGSRLTVL.

The chain employs TRBV5-1 and TRBJ2-1; 7 positions match TRBD1. The germline gives CDR1 SGHRS, CDR2 YFSETQ. V lost 3 bases and J lost 2; bases outside the gene matches: 2. This CDR3 spans 14 amino acids. The CDR3 DNA sequence: TGCGCCAGCAGCTGGGACAGAACCTACAATGAGCAGTTCTTC. This gives the protein CASSWDRTYNEQFF. The entire variable domain, with the rest obtained from reference TRBV5-1 and TRBJ2-1, is as follows: KAGVTQTPRYLIKTRGQQVTLSCSPISGHRSVSWYQQTPGQGLQFLFEYFSETQRNKGNFPGRFSGRQFSNSRSEMNVSTLELGDSALYLCASSWDRTYNEQFFGPGTRLTVL.

This sequence joins TRBV6-1 and TRBJ2-1; 13 bases map to TRBD2. Germline V CDR1 and CDR2: MNHNS, SASEGT. After removal of 7 bases from V and 8 bases from J, the junction contained 5 bases not matched to a gene. The CDR3 is 14 amino acids. CDR3 sequence reads: CASKRTSGSYEQFF. As DNA, the CDR3 is TGTGCCAGCAAGCGGACTAGCGGGAGCTATGAGCAGTTCTTC.

This clone occurred once. The chain recombines TRBV9 with TRBJ2-1; TRBD1 is a possible D gene (7 bases). CDR1 and CDR2 (germline): SGDLS, YYNGEE. Trimming took 4 bases from V and 2 from J, leaving 16 bases between them. The CDR3 consists of 16 residues. Here the CDR3 reads CASSIQGGGTYNEQFF. The CDR3 DNA reads TGTGCCAGCAGCATCCAGGGGGGCGGAACCTACAATGAGCAGTTCTTC.

This clone was recorded once. The chain joins TRBV6-6 to TRBJ1-2; D is uncertain. The ends were cut back, 3 bases at V and 2 bases at J, with 13 bases in the middle. Germline loops: CDR1 MNHNY, CDR2 SVGAGI (reference sequence). The CDR3 has 15 residues. The CDR3 loop reads CASSYGRTNNYGYTF. The CDR3 coding sequence is TGTGCCAGCAGTTATGGACGGACCAACAACTATGGCTACACCTTC.

V gene TRBV19 combines with J gene TRBJ2-3; 7 nucleotides line up with TRBD2. Germline lookup yields CDR1 LNHDA and CDR2 SQIVND (reference sequence). The CDR3 consists of 13 residues. The ends lost 0 bases at V and 15 bases at J; junction bases unmatched: 9. Here the CDR3 reads CASSIDGTTSTYF. The DNA of the CDR3 is TGTGCCAGTAGTATAGATGGGACTACCTCCACCTATTTT.

The V gene is TRBV29-1, the J gene TRBJ2-1; 8 nucleotides align to TRBD1. Losses at the gene ends were 4 bases for V and 0 bases for J; bases not matched to a gene: 8. There are 16 residues in the CDR3. The germline CDR1 and CDR2 sequences are SQVTM and ANQGSEA. The CDR3 loop reads CSVGPHRGSSYNEQFF. The CDR3 region has the DNA TGCAGCGTTGGGCCCCACAGGGGGAGCTCCTACAATGAGCAGTTCTTC.

The gene calls are TRBV7-2 and TRBJ2-5; D is uncertain. The CDR3 sequence is 14 residues long. CDR1 and CDR2 from the germline V gene are SGHTA and FQGNSA. V lost 5 bases to trimming and J lost 1 base, with 11 bases between them. CDR3 coding DNA: TGTGCCAGCAGCACCTCTCGGGCCCAAGAGACCCAGTACTTC. Protein sequence: CASSTSRAQETQYF.

J is TRBJ2-7 and V is TRBV10-3; 11 nucleotides match TRBD2. V lost 2 bases, J lost 3 bases, and 9 bases stayed unmatched. The CDR3 is made up of 17 amino acids. Germline values: CDR1 ENHRY, CDR2 SYGVKD. The CDR3 DNA sequence: TGTGCCATCAGTGAGCCCCGGACTAGCGGGTCTGTCTACGAGCAGTACTTC. It codes for CAISEPRTSGSVYEQYF.

The rearrangement joins TRBV5-1 to TRBJ1-3; D might be TRBD1 (5 bases). There are 15 residues in the CDR3. CDR1 is SGHRS and CDR2 is YFSETQ in the germline V gene. V dropped 4 bases and J dropped 1 base, with 12 bases sitting between them. The CDR3 reads CASSPTVFSGNTIYF. The CDR3 DNA sequence: TGCGCCAGCAGCCCGACAGTATTTTCTGGAAACACCATATATTTT.